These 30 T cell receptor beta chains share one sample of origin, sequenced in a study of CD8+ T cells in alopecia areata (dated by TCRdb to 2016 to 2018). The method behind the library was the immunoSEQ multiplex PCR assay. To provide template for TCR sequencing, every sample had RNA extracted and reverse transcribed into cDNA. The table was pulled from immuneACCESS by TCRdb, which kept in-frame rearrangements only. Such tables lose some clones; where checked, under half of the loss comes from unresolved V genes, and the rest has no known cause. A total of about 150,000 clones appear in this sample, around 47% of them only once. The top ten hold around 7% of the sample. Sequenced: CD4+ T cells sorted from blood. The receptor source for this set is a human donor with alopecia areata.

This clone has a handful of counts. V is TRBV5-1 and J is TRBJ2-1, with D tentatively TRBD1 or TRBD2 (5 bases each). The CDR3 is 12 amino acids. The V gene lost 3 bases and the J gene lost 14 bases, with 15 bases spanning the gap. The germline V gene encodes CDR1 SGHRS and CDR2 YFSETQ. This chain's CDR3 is CASSSQSGQKFF. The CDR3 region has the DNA TGCGCCAGCAGCTCGCAATCGGGGCAGAAGTTCTTC.

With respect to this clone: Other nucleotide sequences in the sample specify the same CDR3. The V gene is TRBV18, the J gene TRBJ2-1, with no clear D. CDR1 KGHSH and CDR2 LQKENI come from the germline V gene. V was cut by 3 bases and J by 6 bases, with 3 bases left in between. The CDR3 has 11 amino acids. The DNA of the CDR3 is TGTGCCAGCTCACCGGGCAATGAGCAGTTCTTC. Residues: CASSPGNEQFF.

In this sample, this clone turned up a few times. The CDR3 nucleotides read TGTGCCAGCAGTCCCCCGCCGACGTCGTCGCGAGAGCAGTACTTC. Translation: CASSPPPTSSREQYF. This chain links TRBV28 with TRBJ2-7; D gene unclear. The CDR3 spans 15 residues. With 5 bases removed from V and 7 bases from J, the gap between germline ends came to 21 bases. The germline V gene encodes CDR1 MDHEN and CDR2 SYDVKM.

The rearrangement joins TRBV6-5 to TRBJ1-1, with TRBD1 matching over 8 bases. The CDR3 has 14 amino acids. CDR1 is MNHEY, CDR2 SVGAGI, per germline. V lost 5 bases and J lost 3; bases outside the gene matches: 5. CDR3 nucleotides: TGTGCCAGCAGTCGCAGGGGGCTCGACACTGAAGCTTTCTTT. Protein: CASSRRGLDTEAFF.

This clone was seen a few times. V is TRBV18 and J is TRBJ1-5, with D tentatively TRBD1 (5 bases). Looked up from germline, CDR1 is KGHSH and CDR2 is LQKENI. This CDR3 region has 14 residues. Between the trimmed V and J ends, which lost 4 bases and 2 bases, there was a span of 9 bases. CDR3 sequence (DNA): TGTGCCAGCTCACTAGGGACGGGCAATCAGCCCCAGCATTTT. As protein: CASSLGTGNQPQHF.

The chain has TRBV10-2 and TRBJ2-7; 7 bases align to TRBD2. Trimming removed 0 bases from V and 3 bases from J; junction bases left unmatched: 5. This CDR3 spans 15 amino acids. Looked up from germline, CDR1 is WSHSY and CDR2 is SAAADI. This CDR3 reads CASSESSGTNYEQYF. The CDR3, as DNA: TGCGCCAGCAGTGAGTCGAGCGGGACTAACTACGAGCAGTACTTC.

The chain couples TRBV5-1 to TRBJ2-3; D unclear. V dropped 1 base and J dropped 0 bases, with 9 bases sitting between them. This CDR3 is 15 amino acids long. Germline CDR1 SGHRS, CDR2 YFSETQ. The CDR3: CASSLTQASTDTQYF. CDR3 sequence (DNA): TGCGCCAGCAGCTTGACACAAGCTAGCACAGATACGCAGTATTTT.

CDR3 nucleotide sequence: TGTGCCAGCAGTTTGGGACTTGTCTACCCAGATACGCAGTATTTT. Translating it yields CASSLGLVYPDTQYF. This chain connects TRBV6-5 to TRBJ2-3, with a weak D call TRBD2 (6 bases). V dropped 4 bases and J dropped 4 bases, with 15 bases sitting between them. The CDR3 is 15 amino acids. Per germline, CDR1 MNHEY and CDR2 SVGAGI.

CDR3 residues: CASSPGGVRNTEAFF. The CDR3 region has the DNA TGTGCCAGCAGCCCAGGTGGGGTTCGGAACACTGAAGCTTTCTTT. J is TRBJ1-1 and V is TRBV7-9; D is unresolved. The V and J ends lost 5 bases and 1 base respectively, with 14 bases between them. This CDR3 region has 15 residues. Germline assignment: CDR1 SEHNR and CDR2 FQNEAQ (reference sequence).

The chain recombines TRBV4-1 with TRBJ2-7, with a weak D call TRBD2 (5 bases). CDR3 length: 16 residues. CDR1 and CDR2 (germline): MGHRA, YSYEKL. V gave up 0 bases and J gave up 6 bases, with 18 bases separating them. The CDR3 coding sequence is TGCGCCAGCAGCCAAGATGCGGGCGCGGGCGACCTCGAGCAGTACTTC. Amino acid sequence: CASSQDAGAGDLEQYF.

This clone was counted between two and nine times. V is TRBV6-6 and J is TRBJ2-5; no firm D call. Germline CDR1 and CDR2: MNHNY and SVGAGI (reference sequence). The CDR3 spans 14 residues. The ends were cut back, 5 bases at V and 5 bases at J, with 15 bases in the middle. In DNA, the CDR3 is TGTGCCAGCAGTAGTCCTAGTCGTCAGGAGACCCAGTACTTC. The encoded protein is CASSSPSRQETQYF.

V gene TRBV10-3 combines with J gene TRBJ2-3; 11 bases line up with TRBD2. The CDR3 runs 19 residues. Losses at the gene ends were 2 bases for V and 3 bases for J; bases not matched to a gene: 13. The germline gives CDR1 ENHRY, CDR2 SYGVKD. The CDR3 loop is CAISEPTRASGRITDTQYF. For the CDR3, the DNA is TGTGCCATCAGTGAGCCGACTAGGGCTAGCGGGAGGATTACAGATACGCAGTATTTT.

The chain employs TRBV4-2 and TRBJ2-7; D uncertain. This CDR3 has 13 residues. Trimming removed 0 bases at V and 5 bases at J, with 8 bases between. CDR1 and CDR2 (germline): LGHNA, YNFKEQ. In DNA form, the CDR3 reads TGTGCCAGCAGCCAAGAGGGCTTCCACGAGCAGTACTTC. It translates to CASSQEGFHEQYF.

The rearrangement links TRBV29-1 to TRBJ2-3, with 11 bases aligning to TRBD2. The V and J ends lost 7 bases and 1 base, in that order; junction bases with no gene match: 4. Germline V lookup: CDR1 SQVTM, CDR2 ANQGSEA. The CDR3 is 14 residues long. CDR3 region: CSGETSGGTDTQYF. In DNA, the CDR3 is TGCAGCGGAGAGACTAGCGGGGGCACAGATACGCAGTATTTT.

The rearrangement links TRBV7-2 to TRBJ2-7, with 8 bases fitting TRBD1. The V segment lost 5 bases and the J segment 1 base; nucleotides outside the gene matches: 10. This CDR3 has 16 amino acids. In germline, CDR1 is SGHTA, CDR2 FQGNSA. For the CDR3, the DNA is TGTGCCAGCAGCCCCGGTAGACAGGGGATTTCCTACGAGCAGTACTTC. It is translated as CASSPGRQGISYEQYF.

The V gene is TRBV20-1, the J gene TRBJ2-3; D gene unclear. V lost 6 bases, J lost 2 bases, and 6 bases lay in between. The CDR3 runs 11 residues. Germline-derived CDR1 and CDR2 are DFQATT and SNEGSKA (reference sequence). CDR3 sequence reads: CSALFTDTQYF. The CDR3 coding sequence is TGCAGTGCATTGTTCACAGATACGCAGTATTTT.

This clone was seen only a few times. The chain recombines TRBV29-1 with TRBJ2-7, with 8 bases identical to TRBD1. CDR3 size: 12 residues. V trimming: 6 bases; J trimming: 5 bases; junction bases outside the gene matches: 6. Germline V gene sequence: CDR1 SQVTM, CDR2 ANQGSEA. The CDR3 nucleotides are TGCAGCGTAGGACAGGGACCCGACGAGCAGTACTTC. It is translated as CSVGQGPDEQYF.

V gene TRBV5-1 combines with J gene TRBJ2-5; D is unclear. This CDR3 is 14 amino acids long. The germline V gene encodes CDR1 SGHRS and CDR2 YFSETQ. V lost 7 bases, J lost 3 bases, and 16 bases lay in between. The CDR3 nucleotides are TGCGCCAGCGCTGTGAGTGATCTAGAAGAGACCCAGTACTTC. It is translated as CASAVSDLEETQYF.

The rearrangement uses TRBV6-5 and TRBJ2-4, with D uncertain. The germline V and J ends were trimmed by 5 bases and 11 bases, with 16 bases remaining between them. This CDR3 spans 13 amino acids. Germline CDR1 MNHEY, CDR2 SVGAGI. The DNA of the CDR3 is TGTGCCAGCAGTCAAGGCGACCTTTACTTTCAGTACTTC. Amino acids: CASSQGDLYFQYF.

The chain's CDR3 is CASSTNRDTEAFF. The CDR3 DNA follows: TGTGCCAGCAGCACTAACAGGGACACTGAAGCTTTCTTT. The genes are TRBV6-5 and TRBJ1-1; perhaps TRBD1 as D (6 bases). Germline V gene data show CDR1 as MNHEY and CDR2 as SVGAGI. Trimming pared 6 bases from V and 3 bases from J, leaving 11 bases between. This CDR3 contains 13 residues.

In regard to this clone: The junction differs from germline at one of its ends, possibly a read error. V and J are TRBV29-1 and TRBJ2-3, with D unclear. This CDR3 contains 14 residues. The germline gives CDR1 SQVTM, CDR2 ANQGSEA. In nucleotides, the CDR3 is TGCAGCGTAGAAGGTCGAGTGACCACAGATACGCAGTATTTT. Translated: CSVEGRVTTDTQYF.

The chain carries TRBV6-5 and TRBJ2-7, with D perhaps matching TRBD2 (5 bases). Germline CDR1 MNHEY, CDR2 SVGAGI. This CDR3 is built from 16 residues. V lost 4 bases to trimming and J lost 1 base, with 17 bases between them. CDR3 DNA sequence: TGTGCCAGCAGTTTCAACGATCGGACTGGGTCCTACGAGCAGTACTTC. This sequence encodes CASSFNDRTGSYEQYF.

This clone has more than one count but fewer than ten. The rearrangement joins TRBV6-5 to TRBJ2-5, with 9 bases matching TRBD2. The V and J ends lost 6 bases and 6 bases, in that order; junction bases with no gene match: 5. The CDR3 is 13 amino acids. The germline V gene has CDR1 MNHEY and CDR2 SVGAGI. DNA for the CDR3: TGTGCCAGCAGGCGGGAGGGCGCGAAGACCCAGTACTTC. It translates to CASRREGAKTQYF.

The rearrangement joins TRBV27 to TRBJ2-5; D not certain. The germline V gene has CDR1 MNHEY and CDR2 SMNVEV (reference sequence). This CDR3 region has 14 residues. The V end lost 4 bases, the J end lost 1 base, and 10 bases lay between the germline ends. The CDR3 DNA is TGTGCCAGCAGTTCCCTTGGGCGCCAAGAGACCCAGTACTTC. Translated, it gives CASSSLGRQETQYF.

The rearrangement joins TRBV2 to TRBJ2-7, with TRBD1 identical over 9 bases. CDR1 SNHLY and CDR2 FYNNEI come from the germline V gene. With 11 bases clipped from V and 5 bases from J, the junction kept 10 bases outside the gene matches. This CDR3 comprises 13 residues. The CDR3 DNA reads TGTGCCGAAGCCGGGACAGGGATGAACGAGCAGTACTTC. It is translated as CAEAGTGMNEQYF.

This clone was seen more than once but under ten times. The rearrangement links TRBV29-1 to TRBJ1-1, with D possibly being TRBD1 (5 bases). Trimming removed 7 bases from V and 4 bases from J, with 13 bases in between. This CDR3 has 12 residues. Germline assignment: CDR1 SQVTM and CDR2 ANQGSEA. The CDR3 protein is CSASTELTEAFF. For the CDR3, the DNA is TGCAGCGCATCGACAGAGCTCACTGAAGCTTTCTTT.

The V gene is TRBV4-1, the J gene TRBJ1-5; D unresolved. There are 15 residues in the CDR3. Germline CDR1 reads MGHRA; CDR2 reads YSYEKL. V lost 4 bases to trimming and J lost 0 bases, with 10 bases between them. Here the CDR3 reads CASSPAGYSNQPQHF. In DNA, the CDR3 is TGCGCCAGCAGCCCCGCCGGGTATAGCAATCAGCCCCAGCATTTT.

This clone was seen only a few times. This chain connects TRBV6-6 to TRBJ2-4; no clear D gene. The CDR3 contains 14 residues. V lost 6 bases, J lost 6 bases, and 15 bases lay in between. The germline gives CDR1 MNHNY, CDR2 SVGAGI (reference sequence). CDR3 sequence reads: CASSPGRSSNIQYF. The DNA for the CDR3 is TGTGCCAGCAGCCCCGGACGGAGCTCAAACATTCAGTACTTC.

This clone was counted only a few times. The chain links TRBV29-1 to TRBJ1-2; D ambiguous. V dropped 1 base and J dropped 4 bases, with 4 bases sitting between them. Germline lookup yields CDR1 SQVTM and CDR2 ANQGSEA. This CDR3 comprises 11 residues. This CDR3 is CSVEGIYGYTF. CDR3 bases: TGCAGCGTTGAAGGCATCTATGGCTACACCTTC.

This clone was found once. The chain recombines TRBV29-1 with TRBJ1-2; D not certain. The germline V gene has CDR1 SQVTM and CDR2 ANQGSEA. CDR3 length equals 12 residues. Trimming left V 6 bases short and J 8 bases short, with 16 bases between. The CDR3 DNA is TGCAGCGTACCTTCAAGGTTTATCGGCTACACCTTC. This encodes CSVPSRFIGYTF.